Following are 27 T cell receptor beta chains from one sample sequenced in a study of cytomegalovirus exposure and HLA in healthy donors. PCR employed 60 Vbeta and 13 Jbeta primers. Measured with immunoSEQ multiplex PCR; TCRdb has only the in-frame clones, and not every one. The sample has 200,000 to 250,000 clones; roughly three quarters are singletons. The sample consisted of PBMCs. The source of these receptors is a man in his fifties in good health and CMV-seronegative.

This clone was seen only once. The chain carries TRBV7-2 and TRBJ2-2, with 9 bases identical to TRBD2. The CDR3 runs to 13 residues. Germline V gives CDR1 SGHTA, CDR2 FQGNSA. The J segment lost 7 bases and the V segment lost 6 bases, leaving 3 bases of the junction unmatched. CDR3 DNA: TGTGCCAGCAGGGTAGCGGGAGTCGGGGAGCTGTTTTTT. It codes for CASRVAGVGELFF.

The chain couples TRBV5-4 to TRBJ2-7, with 7 positions matching TRBD2. V trimming: 4 bases; J trimming: 2 bases; junction bases outside the gene matches: 9. Per the germline V gene, CDR1 is SGHNT and CDR2 is YYREEE (reference sequence). The CDR3 has 15 residues. CDR3 nucleotides: TGTGCCAGCAGCCCCCAACTAGCGTCTACCTACGAGCAGTACTTC. Its protein product is CASSPQLASTYEQYF.

This clone turned up a few times. CDR3 protein: CASSLVRDRETQYF. The CDR3 DNA is TGTGCCAGCAGCTTAGTGCGGGATCGGGAGACCCAGTACTTC. V gene TRBV5-4 combines with J gene TRBJ2-5; D is perhaps TRBD2 (6 bases). The length of the CDR3 is 14 residues. Germline CDR1 reads SGHNT; CDR2 reads YYREEE (reference sequence). Trimming took 2 bases from V and 5 from J, leaving 13 bases between them.

In this sample, this clone turned up once. The chain employs TRBV5-4 and TRBJ2-1; TRBD2 aligns across 7 bases. The CDR3 length is 14 residues. Per the germline V gene, CDR1 is SGHNT and CDR2 is YYREEE (reference sequence). The trim removed 1 base at V and 5 bases at J, leaving 3 bases unmatched. The CDR3 protein is CASSLIGLDNEQFF. The DNA of the CDR3 is TGTGCCAGCAGCTTGATAGGACTAGACAATGAGCAGTTCTTC.

The chain has TRBV9 and TRBJ2-3; 8 bases map to TRBD1. CDR3 length equals 15 residues. Germline-derived CDR1 and CDR2 are SGDLS and YYNGEE. V lost 1 base, J lost 3 bases, and 4 bases stayed unmatched. The CDR3 loop reads CASSVTGGSTDTQYF. The DNA for the CDR3 is TGTGCCAGCAGCGTAACAGGGGGTTCGACAGATACGCAGTATTTT.

V and J are TRBV28 and TRBJ2-7, with 9 bases lining up with TRBD1. Germline V gene lookup returns CDR1 MDHEN and CDR2 SYDVKM. The CDR3 totals 17 residues. Losses at the gene ends were 5 bases for V and 1 base for J; bases not matched to a gene: 12. CDR3 loop: CASSPAGQGRKSYEQYF. The CDR3 coding sequence is TGTGCCAGCAGTCCCGCCGGACAGGGGCGGAAATCCTACGAGCAGTACTTC.

The chain is built from TRBV6-5 and TRBJ2-5; D possibly corresponds to TRBD2 (6 bases). Germline V gene lookup returns CDR1 MNHEY and CDR2 SVGAGI. Trimming took 6 bases from V and 1 from J, leaving 15 bases between them. This CDR3 region has 15 residues. The CDR3 sequence is CASSPNLGSQETQYF. As DNA, the CDR3 is TGTGCCAGCAGCCCCAACCTCGGGAGCCAAGAGACCCAGTACTTC.

The chain is built from TRBV28 and TRBJ2-7, with 9 bases lining up with TRBD2. J gave up 1 base and V 5 bases, and 6 bases lay outside the gene matches. The germline V gene has CDR1 MDHEN and CDR2 SYDVKM. The CDR3 spans 15 residues. The CDR3 is CASSPRLAASYEQYF. CDR3 DNA: TGTGCCAGCAGTCCAAGACTAGCGGCTTCCTACGAGCAGTACTTC.

The chain is built from TRBV7-9 and TRBJ2-3; TRBD1 matches 7 bases. The CDR3 totals 16 residues. Germline loops: CDR1 SEHNR, CDR2 FQNEAQ (reference sequence). V trimming: 6 bases; J trimming: 2 bases; junction bases outside the gene matches: 11. The CDR3 loop reads CASRNPGRGNTDTQYF. The CDR3 DNA is TGTGCCAGCAGGAATCCGGGCAGGGGGAACACAGATACGCAGTATTTT.

This rearrangement joins TRBV14 to TRBJ1-3; D remains ambiguous. Trimming took off 3 bases at V and 0 bases at J, with 9 bases between the two ends. Per the germline V gene, CDR1 is SGHDN and CDR2 is FVKESK. The CDR3 contains 15 residues. CDR3 bases: TGTGCCAGCAGCCATCTTGAGGTCTCTGGAAACACCATATATTTT. Amino acid sequence: CASSHLEVSGNTIYF.

V gene TRBV28 combines with J gene TRBJ2-7; 11 bases are shared with TRBD1. The CDR3 has 15 residues. Germline V gene data show CDR1 as MDHEN and CDR2 as SYDVKM. V was clipped by 5 bases and J by 3 bases; unmatched bases: 6. CDR3 amino acids: CASSPTGTGGYEQYF. CDR3 DNA sequence: TGTGCCAGCAGTCCCACCGGGACAGGGGGCTACGAGCAGTACTTC.

The chain has TRBV13 and TRBJ2-1; 13 bases map to TRBD2. The CDR3 is 19 residues long. Germline V gene lookup returns CDR1 PRHDT and CDR2 FYEKMQ (reference sequence). The V segment lost 4 bases and the J segment 0 bases; nucleotides outside the gene matches: 9. The CDR3 is CASSYQLAGGRSSYNEQFF. The CDR3 nucleotides are TGTGCCAGCAGCTACCAACTAGCGGGAGGGCGTTCCTCCTACAATGAGCAGTTCTTC. The whole variable domain, filled in from reference TRBV13 and TRBJ2-1, reads AAGVIQSPRHLIKEKRETATLKCYPIPRHDTVYWYQQGPGQDPQFLISFYEKMQSDKGSIPDRFSAQQFSDYHSELNMSSLELGDSALYFCASSYQLAGGRSSYNEQFFGPGTRLTVL.

The table lists this clone with a count of one. V usage is TRBV7-8 and J usage is TRBJ2-7; D gene uncertain. The CDR3 runs 15 residues. Trimming took off 7 bases at V and 6 bases at J, with 22 bases between the two ends. Germline V gives CDR1 SGHVS, CDR2 FQNEAQ. The CDR3 DNA is TGTGCCAGCAACCCCAAGCAAGGTGTCCCGGGCGAGCAGTACTTC. Protein sequence: CASNPKQGVPGEQYF.

This sequence joins TRBV7-2 and TRBJ2-1; 11 nucleotides match TRBD2. CDR1 and CDR2 (germline): SGHTA, FQGNSA. The CDR3 is 14 amino acids. With 3 bases clipped from V and 8 bases from J, the junction kept 3 bases outside the gene matches. This CDR3 is CASSFSGRGDEQFF. The CDR3 DNA is TGTGCCAGCAGCTTTAGCGGGAGGGGGGATGAGCAGTTCTTC. The full variable domain, with the rest looked up from reference TRBV7-2 and TRBJ2-1, is GAGVSQSPSNKVTEKGKDVELRCDPISGHTALYWYRQSLGQGLEFLIYFQGNSAPDKSGLPSDRFSAERTGGSVSTLTIQRTQQEDSAVYLCASSFSGRGDEQFFGPGTRLTVL.

The gene calls are TRBV5-1 and TRBJ2-2, with a possible D match to TRBD1 (6 bases). CDR3 length: 15 amino acids. V lost 2 bases, J lost 0 bases, and 8 bases lay in between. CDR1 and CDR2 from the germline V gene are SGHRS and YFSETQ. CDR3 bases: TGCGCCAGCAGCTTACAGGGCCCGAACACCGGGGAGCTGTTTTTT. It is translated as CASSLQGPNTGELFF.

CDR3 protein: CASSPGGSGDTQYF. The CDR3 nucleotides read TGTGCCAGCTCGCCGGGAGGGAGTGGCGATACGCAGTATTTT. V usage is TRBV7-9 and J usage is TRBJ2-3, with TRBD2 matching 8 bases. The V and J ends lost 8 bases and 6 bases, in that order; junction bases with no gene match: 10. The germline gives CDR1 SEHNR, CDR2 FQNEAQ (reference sequence). CDR3 length: 14 residues. The full variable domain, its missing parts supplied by reference TRBV7-9 and TRBJ2-3, is DTGVSQNPRHKITKRGQNVTFRCDPISEHNRLYWYRQTLGQGPEFLTYFQNEAQLEKSRLLSDRFSAERPKGSFSTLEIQRTEQGDSAMYLCASSPGGSGDTQYFGPGTRLTVL.

The table lists this clone with a few counts. The gene calls are TRBV7-8 and TRBJ1-5; 7 bases line up with TRBD1. The germline V gene encodes CDR1 SGHVS and CDR2 FQNEAQ. There are 17 residues in the CDR3. V shed 4 bases, J shed 5 bases, and the junction held 14 bases outside the gene matches. The CDR3 DNA follows: TGTGCCAGCAGCTCACGCCAGGAGGGGGCTCGGGATCAGCCCCAGCATTTT. This translates into CASSSRQEGARDQPQHF.

The V gene is TRBV6-1, the J gene TRBJ1-5; TRBD1 might be the D (5 bases). CDR3 length: 19 residues. Deletions cut 2 bases from V and 4 bases from J, with 24 bases between. Germline CDR1 reads MNHNS; CDR2 reads SASEGT. In DNA form, the CDR3 reads TGTGCCAGCAGTGAACCGGTGAAGGGGATGATTAGCAGGAATCAGCCCCAGCATTTT. Its protein is CASSEPVKGMISRNQPQHF.

V gene TRBV11-1 combines with J gene TRBJ1-4; D remains unclear. Trimming took 6 bases from V and 4 from J, leaving 15 bases between them. The CDR3 has 15 amino acids. Germline CDR1 reads SGHAT; CDR2 reads FQDESV (reference sequence). The CDR3 region is CASSHTPGNNEKLFF. CDR3 bases: TGTGCCAGCAGTCATACTCCGGGGAATAATGAAAAACTGTTTTTT. Supplemented by reference TRBV11-1 and TRBJ1-4, the full variable domain reads EAEVAQSPRYKITEKSQAVAFWCDPISGHATLYWYRQILGQGPELLVQFQDESVVDDSQLPKDRFSAERLKGVDSTLKIQPAELGDSAMYLCASSHTPGNNEKLFFGSGTQLSVL.

The sample holds a few counts of this clone. The chain uses TRBV2 and TRBJ1-4; D remains unclear. Trimming removed 8 bases at V and 4 bases at J, with 14 bases between. The CDR3 sequence is 14 residues long. Germline CDR1 and CDR2: SNHLY and FYNNEI. The CDR3 coding sequence is TGTGCCAGCCATTCAGGCCCTGTTAATGAAAAACTGTTTTTT. Amino acids: CASHSGPVNEKLFF.

This chain joins TRBV10-3 and TRBJ1-1, with TRBD1 matching 9 bases. CDR1 and CDR2 (germline): ENHRY, SYGVKD. With V trimmed by 3 bases and J by 2 bases, 4 bases remained unmatched. The CDR3 runs to 15 residues. CDR3 sequence (DNA): TGTGCCATCAGTGATACCACAGGGGGCAACACTGAAGCTTTCTTT. This encodes CAISDTTGGNTEAFF.

J is TRBJ2-1 and V is TRBV28; possibly TRBD2 for D (6 bases). The CDR3 loop spans 14 amino acids. Trimming took off 10 bases at V and 0 bases at J, with 13 bases between the two ends. The V gene's germline CDR1 is MDHEN and CDR2 SYDVKM. The CDR3 coding sequence is TGTGCCACCCAGTCGGGAGCCTCCTACAATGAGCAGTTCTTC. Residues: CATQSGASYNEQFF.

This chain joins TRBV9 and TRBJ1-1; weak D call: TRBD1 (6 bases). Germline CDR1 is SGDLS and CDR2 is YYNGEE. CDR3 size: 13 residues. Between the trimmed V and J ends, which lost 0 bases and 8 bases, there was a span of 11 bases. Here the CDR3 reads CASSVDGGAEAFF. The CDR3, as DNA: TGTGCCAGCAGCGTAGATGGGGGGGCGGAAGCTTTCTTT.

The chain combines TRBV7-9 with TRBJ1-4, with D tentatively TRBD1 (6 bases). In germline, CDR1 is SEHNR, CDR2 FQNEAQ (reference sequence). Trimming pared 7 bases from V and 1 base from J, leaving 10 bases between. This CDR3 contains 14 residues. The CDR3 DNA reads as TGTGCCAGCATAAACAGGGAAACTAATGAAAAACTGTTTTTT. Protein: CASINRETNEKLFF.

The V and J genes are TRBV14 and TRBJ1-1; perhaps TRBD1 as D (6 bases). From germline, CDR1 is SGHDN and CDR2 FVKESK. V was pared by 0 bases and J by 0 bases, with 17 bases between. CDR3 length: 18 residues. The CDR3 DNA reads as TGTGCCAGCAGCCAAGATACAGGGCCTCCTTACATGAACACTGAAGCTTTCTTT. Its protein product is CASSQDTGPPYMNTEAFF.

The gene calls are TRBV28 and TRBJ1-2, with 8 nucleotides matching TRBD1. The CDR3 has 18 amino acids. V trimming: 4 bases; J trimming: 8 bases; junction bases outside the gene matches: 21. Germline V gene lookup returns CDR1 MDHEN and CDR2 SYDVKM. CDR3 amino acids: CASSSPGTGRRTAGGYTF. The CDR3 DNA reads as TGTGCCAGCAGTTCTCCAGGGACAGGCCGACGCACGGCAGGAGGCTACACCTTC.

Ten or more counts support this clone. The rearrangement links TRBV6-4 to TRBJ2-3; a weak D match, TRBD2 (5 bases). The germline gives CDR1 MRHNA, CDR2 SNTAGT. The V and J ends lost 3 bases and 4 bases respectively, with 17 bases between them. CDR3 size: 16 residues. CDR3 in DNA: TGTGCCAGCAGTGAGTCGGGGAGCACACCTTCAGATACGCAGTATTTT. This sequence encodes CASSESGSTPSDTQYF.